The rows below give T cell receptor beta chains drawn from one sample of a study of blood T cell repertoires in COVID-19. Profiling relied on immunoSEQ multiplex PCR, and the TCRdb table lists in-frame clones only, not all of them. The repertoire holds a few hundred thousand clones, with 88% as singletons. The specimen sequenced was PBMCs or T cells enriched from blood (not recorded which). These TCRs come from a young woman who had recovered from COVID-19. CDR3s include the opening cysteine and the closing phenylalanine or tryptophan. A D gene is named only where the DNA matches it firmly. Some rows have no size entry. The others give once, few or many, or a class for an expanded clone.

CDR3aa	CDR3nt	len	abundance	j_gene	d_gene	v_gene
CSVEKQDDRDYGYTF	TGCAGCGTTGAAAAGCAAGACGACAGGGACTATGGCTACACCTTC	15	.	TRBJ1-2	TRBD1	TRBV29-1
CASSQLKGGYTF	TGTGCCAGCAGCCAACTTAAGGGGGGCTACACCTTC	12	.	TRBJ1-2	.	TRBV3-1/TRBV3-2
CASSRTSGGIKETQYF	TGCGCCAGCAGCCGGACTAGCGGGGGGATTAAAGAGACCCAGTACTTC	16	.	TRBJ2-5	TRBD2	TRBV5-1
CASGSTTGIAKNIQYF	TGTGCTAGTGGTTCGACGACAGGGATAGCCAAAAACATTCAGTACTTC	16	.	TRBJ2-4	TRBD1	TRBV12-5
CASSVGQGARGYTF	TGTGCCAGCAGCGTAGGACAGGGGGCGCGTGGCTACACCTTC	14	once	TRBJ1-2	TRBD1	TRBV9
CASSSDRFYGYTF	TGTGCCAGCAGTTCAGACAGGTTTTATGGCTACACCTTC	13	few	TRBJ1-2	.	TRBV7-6
CASSISGTRGTTGELFF	TGTGCCAGCAGCATCTCCGGGACTAGGGGAACGACCGGGGAGCTGTTTTTT	17	.	TRBJ2-2	TRBD2	TRBV7-2
CASGRDSLNSPLHF	TGTGCCAGTGGCCGGGACAGCCTTAATTCACCCCTCCACTTT	14	.	TRBJ1-6	TRBD1	TRBV19
CASSLRTGNIQYF	TGTGCCAGCAGCTTACGGACAGGAAACATTCAGTACTTC	13	.	TRBJ2-4	TRBD1	TRBV13
CASTPEVREKLFF	TGTGCCAGTACACCCGAGGTACGAGAAAAACTGTTTTTT	13	.	TRBJ1-4	.	TRBV19
CASSRQFEAFF	TGTGCCAGCAGCCGACAGTTTGAAGCTTTCTTT	11	.	TRBJ1-1	.	TRBV5-6
CASSLRTGGGNTIYF	TGTGCCAGCAGCTTAAGGACAGGGGGTGGAAACACCATATATTTT	15	.	TRBJ1-3	TRBD1	TRBV7-9
CATSREGGDYGYTF	TGTGCCACCAGCAGAGAGGGGGGGGACTATGGCTACACCTTC	14	.	TRBJ1-2	.	TRBV15
CASSPDWDSLYGYTF	TGTGCCAGCTCACCCGATTGGGACAGCCTCTATGGCTACACCTTC	15	.	TRBJ1-2	TRBD1	TRBV18
CASTYGQREQYF	TGTGCCAGCACCTATGGACAGCGCGAGCAGTACTTC	12	.	TRBJ2-7	.	TRBV2
CSVAPTPGQNYGYTF	TGCAGCGTTGCCCCTACTCCGGGACAGAACTATGGCTACACCTTC	15	.	TRBJ1-2	TRBD1	TRBV29-1
CSAQGGETQYF	TGCAGTGCACAGGGAGGGGAGACCCAGTACTTC	11	.	TRBJ2-5	.	TRBV20-1
CASRRQGTGATDTQYF	TGTGCCAGCAGACGACAAGGGACAGGAGCCACAGATACGCAGTATTTT	16	.	TRBJ2-3	TRBD1	TRBV2
CACSTPLVGTGLLSPLHF	TGTGCCTGCAGTACACCACTCGTCGGGACAGGGCTTCTTTCACCCCTCCACTTT	18	.	TRBJ1-6	TRBD1	TRBV27
CASSVGGGASYNEQFF	TGTGCCAGCAGTGTCGGTGGGGGGGCCTCCTACAATGAGCAGTTCTTC	16	.	TRBJ2-1	.	TRBV2
CASSLALGLSNTIYF	TGTGCCAGCAGCTTGGCCTTGGGCCTTTCGAACACCATATATTTT	15	.	TRBJ1-3	.	TRBV6-5
CASSLAQDGYTF	TGTGCCAGCAGCTTAGCGCAGGATGGCTACACCTTC	12	.	TRBJ1-2	.	TRBV7-9
CASGLDRVSDEQYF	TGTGCCAGCGGATTGGACAGGGTGTCTGACGAGCAGTACTTC	14	.	TRBJ2-7	TRBD1	TRBV7-3
CASSSPGQFYGYTF	TGTGCCAGCAGCTCCCCGGGACAGTTCTATGGCTACACCTTC	14	.	TRBJ1-2	TRBD1	TRBV13
CASSYSQGGDNSPLHF	TGTGCCAGCAGTTACTCTCAGGGTGGGGATAATTCACCCCTCCACTTT	16	.	TRBJ1-6	.	TRBV6-5
CATLGQGKPYEQYF	TGTGCCACCTTAGGACAGGGGAAGCCCTACGAGCAGTACTTC	14	few	TRBJ2-7	TRBD1	TRBV18
CASSVAMTNGNSPLHF	TGTGCCAGCAGCGTAGCTATGACAAACGGTAATTCACCCCTCCACTTT	16	.	TRBJ1-6	.	TRBV9
CATSDPRTGNTEAFF	TGTGCCACCAGTGATCCTCGGACAGGGAACACTGAAGCTTTCTTT	15	.	TRBJ1-1	TRBD1	TRBV24-1
CASSLDLEGLFYEQYF	TGTGCCAGCAGCTTAGATCTAGAGGGCCTGTTCTACGAGCAGTACTTC	16	once	TRBJ2-7	.	TRBV11-2
CASSGRRGEQYF	TGTGCCAGCAGCGGAAGGAGAGGCGAGCAGTACTTC	12	.	TRBJ2-7	.	TRBV3-1/TRBV3-2
CASSLTGTDYGYTF	TGCGCCAGCAGCTTAACCGGGACAGATTATGGCTACACCTTC	14	.	TRBJ1-2	TRBD1	TRBV5-1
CASSLSPNEKLFF	TGTGCCAGCAGCTTAAGCCCTAATGAAAAACTGTTTTTT	13	.	TRBJ1-4	.	TRBV7-9